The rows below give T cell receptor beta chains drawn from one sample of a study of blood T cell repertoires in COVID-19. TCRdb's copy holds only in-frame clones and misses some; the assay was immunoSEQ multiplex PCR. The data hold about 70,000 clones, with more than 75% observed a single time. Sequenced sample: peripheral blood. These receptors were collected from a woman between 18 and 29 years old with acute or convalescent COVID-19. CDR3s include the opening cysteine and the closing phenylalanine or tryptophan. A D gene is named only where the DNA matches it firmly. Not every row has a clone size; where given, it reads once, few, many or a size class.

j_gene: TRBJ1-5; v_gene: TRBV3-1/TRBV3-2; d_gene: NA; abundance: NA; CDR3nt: TGTGCCAGCAGCCGGGACGCTAACACGGGGGGCCAGCCCCAGCATTTT; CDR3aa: CASSRDANTGGQPQHF
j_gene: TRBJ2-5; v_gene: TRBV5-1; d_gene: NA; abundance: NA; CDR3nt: TGCGCCAGCAGCTCAAATTCAGGGGAAGAGACCCAGTACTTC; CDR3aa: CASSSNSGEETQYF
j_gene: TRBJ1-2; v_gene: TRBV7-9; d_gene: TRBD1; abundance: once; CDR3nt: TGTGCCAGCAGTGGGGGACAGGGTGTGGGCGGCTACACCTTC; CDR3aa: CASSGGQGVGGYTF
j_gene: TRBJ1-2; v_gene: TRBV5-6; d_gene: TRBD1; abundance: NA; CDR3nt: TGTGCCAGCAGCGAACACATCGGGACAGTCTATGGCTACACCTTC; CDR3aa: CASSEHIGTVYGYTF
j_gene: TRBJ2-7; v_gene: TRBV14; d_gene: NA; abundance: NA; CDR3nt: TGTGCCAGCAGCCAAGGTCGTGCCTACGAGCAGTACTTC; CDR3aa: CASSQGRAYEQYF
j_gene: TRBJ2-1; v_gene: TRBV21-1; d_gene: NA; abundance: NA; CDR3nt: TGTGCCAGCAGCAAATTAGGGACAGGGGTGTCTCCTGTAGTCCTCCTCACCAATGAGCAGTTCTTC; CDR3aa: CASSKLGTGVSPVVLLTNEQFF
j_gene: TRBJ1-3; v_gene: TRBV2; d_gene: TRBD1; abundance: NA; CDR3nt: TGTGCCAGCACTGGGACAGTTGAAATCTCTGGAAACACCATATATTTT; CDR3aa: CASTGTVEISGNTIYF
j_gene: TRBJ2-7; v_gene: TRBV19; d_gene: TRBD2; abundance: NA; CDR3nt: TGTGCCAGTAGTTCGGCCCGCAGCGGGAGGGACTCCTACGAGCAGTACTTC; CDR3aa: CASSSARSGRDSYEQYF
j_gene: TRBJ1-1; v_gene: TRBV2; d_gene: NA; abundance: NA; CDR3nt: TGTGCCAGCAGTGAAGGGCGGGGGCAGGCGTTACCTGAAGCTTTCTTT; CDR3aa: CASSEGRGQALPEAFF
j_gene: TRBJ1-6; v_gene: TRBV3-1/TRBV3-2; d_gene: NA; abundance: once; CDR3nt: TGTGCCAGCAGCCAATCCTCGAATTCACCCCTCCACTTT; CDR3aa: CASSQSSNSPLHF
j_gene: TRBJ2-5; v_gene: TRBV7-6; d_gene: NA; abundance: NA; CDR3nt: TGTGCCAGCAGCTTATCGGGGATGCAAGAGACCCAGTACTTC; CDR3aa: CASSLSGMQETQYF
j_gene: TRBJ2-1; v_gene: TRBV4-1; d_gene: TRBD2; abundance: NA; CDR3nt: TGCGCCAGCAGCCAAGAGCTAGCGGGATCCCTCAATGAGCAGTTCTTC; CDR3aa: CASSQELAGSLNEQFF
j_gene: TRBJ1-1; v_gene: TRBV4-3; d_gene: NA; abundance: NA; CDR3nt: TGCGCCAGCAGCCAAGGGGTGAGGGGGACTGAAGCTTTCTTT; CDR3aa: CASSQGVRGTEAFF
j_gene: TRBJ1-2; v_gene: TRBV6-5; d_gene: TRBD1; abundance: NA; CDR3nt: TGTGCCAGCAGGCGACAGGGTCCGACGGAAGGCTACACCTTC; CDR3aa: CASRRQGPTEGYTF
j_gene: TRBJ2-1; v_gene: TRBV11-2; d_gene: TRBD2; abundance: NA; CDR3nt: TGTGCCAGCAGCTTAAGTAGCGGGGGGGGAGGATTCTACAATGAGCAGTTCTTC; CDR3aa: CASSLSSGGGGFYNEQFF
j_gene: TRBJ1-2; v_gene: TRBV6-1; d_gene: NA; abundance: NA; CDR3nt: TGTGCCAGCAGTGAAGGGGGCAGTCCTAACTATGGCTACACCTTC; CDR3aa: CASSEGGSPNYGYTF
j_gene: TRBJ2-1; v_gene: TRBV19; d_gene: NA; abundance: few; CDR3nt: TGTGCCAGTAGTATAGCGAGCAACAATGAGCAGTTCTTC; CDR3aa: CASSIASNNEQFF
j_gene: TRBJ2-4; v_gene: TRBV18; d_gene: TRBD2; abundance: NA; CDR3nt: TGTGCCAGCTCGCCATCACTCGGGGGGGCGGCCAAAAACATTCAGTACTTC; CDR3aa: CASSPSLGGAAKNIQYF
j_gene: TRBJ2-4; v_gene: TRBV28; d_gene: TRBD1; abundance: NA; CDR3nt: TGTGCCAGCAGGACCTCGAGCAGGGGGCTCCTTAAAAACATTCAGTACTTC; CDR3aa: CASRTSSRGLLKNIQYF
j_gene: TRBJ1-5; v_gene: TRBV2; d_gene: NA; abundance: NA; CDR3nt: TGTGCCAGCAGCCAGGGAGGGGCGGGTCAGCCCCAGCATTTT; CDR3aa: CASSQGGAGQPQHF
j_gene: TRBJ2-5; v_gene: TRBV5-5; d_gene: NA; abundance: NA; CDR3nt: TGTGCCAGCAGCTCCCTAACGTACCAAGAGACCCAGTACTTC; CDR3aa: CASSSLTYQETQYF
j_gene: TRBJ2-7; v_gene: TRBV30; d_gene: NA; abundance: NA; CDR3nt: TGTGCCTGGAGTGTGGGCCTAACAGGGCCCTACGAGCAGTACTTC; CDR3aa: CAWSVGLTGPYEQYF
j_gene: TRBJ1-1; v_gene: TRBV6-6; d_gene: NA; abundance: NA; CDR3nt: TGTGCCAGCAGTTACGGGCAGGAAGCTTTCTTT; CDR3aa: CASSYGQEAFF
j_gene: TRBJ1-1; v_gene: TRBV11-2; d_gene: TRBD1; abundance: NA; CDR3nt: TGTGCCAGCAGCGGGACAGGGGGCGATAGTACTGAAGCTTTCTTT; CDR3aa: CASSGTGGDSTEAFF
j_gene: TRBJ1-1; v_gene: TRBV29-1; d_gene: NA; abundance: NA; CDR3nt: TGCAGCGTGGAAACGGGGGGCAACACTGAAGCTTTCTTT; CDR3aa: CSVETGGNTEAFF
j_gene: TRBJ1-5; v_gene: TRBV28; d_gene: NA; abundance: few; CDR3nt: TGTGCCAGCACCACGGGCGGGAATCAGCCCCAGCATTTT; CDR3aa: CASTTGGNQPQHF